One sample yielded the 30 T cell receptor beta chains listed below, sequenced in a study of beta chain features in type 1 diabetes. General observations from the study: TCRB CDR3s were moderately but significantly shorter in Type 1 diabetes patients in all four CD4+ subsets.

These receptors have no identified antigens. Expressed TCRB transcripts got sequenced, as all isolated RNA was reverse transcribed. The repertoire was sequenced with immunoSEQ multiplex PCR; TCRdb's copy has only in-frame clones and lacks some. The repertoire consists of approximately 250,000 clones, with 16% occurring once and the leading ten covering about 0.078%. Input material: naive CD4+ T cells from blood. These receptors came from a man aged 25-45 years with type 1 diabetes.

Only a few counts were recorded for this clone. J is TRBJ2-3 and V is TRBV18; D is ambiguous. From germline, CDR1 is KGHSH and CDR2 LQKENI. Trimming took off 2 bases at V and 0 bases at J, with 6 bases between the two ends. The CDR3 runs to 14 residues. This chain's CDR3 is CASSPLSSTDTQYF. The CDR3 nucleotides are TGTGCCAGCTCACCATTATCTAGCACAGATACGCAGTATTTT.

Only a few counts were recorded for this clone. At the DNA level, this CDR3 is encoded by other sequences in the same sample as well. The chain recombines TRBV30 with TRBJ1-5; 8 positions match TRBD1. The ends lost 5 bases at V and 2 bases at J; junction bases unmatched: 2. There are 13 residues in the CDR3. Germline V gene lookup returns CDR1 GTSNPN and CDR2 SVGIG (reference sequence). The chain's CDR3 is CAWAGQGNQPQHF. The CDR3 nucleotides read TGTGCCTGGGCGGGACAGGGCAATCAGCCCCAGCATTTT.

The genes are TRBV7-9 and TRBJ2-7; 9 bases are a match to TRBD1. The ends lost 6 bases at V and 2 bases at J; junction bases unmatched: 8. Germline CDR1 SEHNR, CDR2 FQNEAQ (reference sequence). This CDR3 is 15 amino acids long. The CDR3 spells CASRRGTGLTYEQYF. In DNA, the CDR3 is TGTGCCAGCAGAAGGGGGACAGGGCTAACCTACGAGCAGTACTTC.

This clone was seen a handful of times. The chain carries TRBV29-1 and TRBJ2-3; D is unresolved. Trimming stripped 1 base from V and 5 bases from J, with 10 bases between. The CDR3 is 13 residues long. Germline values: CDR1 SQVTM, CDR2 ANQGSEA. The chain's CDR3 is CSVEAVMRDTQYF. The CDR3 DNA follows: TGCAGCGTTGAAGCCGTCATGAGAGATACGCAGTATTTT.

The V and J genes are TRBV7-9 and TRBJ1-1; D unclear. CDR3 size: 13 residues. The germline CDR1 and CDR2 sequences are SEHNR and FQNEAQ (reference sequence). Trimming pared 1 base from V and 0 bases from J, leaving 3 bases between. The CDR3 region has the DNA TGTGCCAGCAGCTTAGAGGTGAACACTGAAGCTTTCTTT. Translation gives CASSLEVNTEAFF.

This clone was found a few times. The chain is built from TRBV6-6 and TRBJ2-5, with unresolved D. The CDR3 totals 11 residues. Trimming shortened V by 0 bases and J by 7 bases, and 3 bases separated the two germline ends. The germline CDR1 and CDR2 sequences are MNHNY and SVGAGI (reference sequence). CDR3 amino acids: CASSYSRTQYF. DNA for the CDR3: TGTGCCAGCAGTTACTCGAGGACCCAGTACTTC.

This clone was seen a few times. This chain links TRBV9 with TRBJ2-1; 7 nucleotides match TRBD2. The CDR3 sequence is 16 residues long. V lost 3 bases and J lost 6; bases outside the gene matches: 12. The germline CDR1 and CDR2 sequences are SGDLS and YYNGEE. In nucleotides, the CDR3 is TGTGCCAGCAGCGCCCTCGGCGCGGGAGCGGGCAATGAGCAGTTCTTC. Its translation: CASSALGAGAGNEQFF. The full variable domain, its missing parts supplied by reference TRBV9 and TRBJ2-1, is DSGVTQTPKHLITATGQRVTLRCSPRSGDLSVYWYQQSLDQGLQFLIQYYNGEERAKGNILERFSAQQFPDLHSELNLSSLELGDSALYFCASSALGAGAGNEQFFGPGTRLTVL.

The CDR3 sequence is CATSLQGNEQFF. The CDR3 DNA reads as TGTGCCACCAGCTTACAGGGGAATGAGCAGTTCTTC. J is TRBJ2-1 and V is TRBV15; TRBD1 matches at 7 bases. V shed 5 bases, J shed 7 bases, and the junction held 2 bases outside the gene matches. CDR1 is LNHNV and CDR2 is YYDKDF in the germline V gene (reference sequence). The CDR3 has 12 residues. The whole variable domain, filled in from reference TRBV15 and TRBJ2-1, reads DAMVIQNPRYQVTQFGKPVTLSCSQTLNHNVMYWYQQKSSQAPKLLFHYYDKDFNNEADTPDNFQSRRPNTSFCFLDIRSPGLGDTAMYLCATSLQGNEQFFGPGTRLTVL.

The chain couples TRBV29-1 to TRBJ2-1; a weak D match, TRBD1 (6 bases). The V end lost 2 bases, the J end lost 5 bases, and 16 bases lay between the germline ends. CDR1 is SQVTM, CDR2 ANQGSEA, per germline. CDR3 length equals 15 residues. The CDR3: CSVENWGRGHNEQFF. Written as DNA, the CDR3 is TGCAGCGTTGAAAATTGGGGCAGGGGTCACAATGAGCAGTTCTTC.

This chain connects TRBV14 to TRBJ2-7; perhaps TRBD2 as D (6 bases). Trimming took 2 bases from V and 4 from J, leaving 12 bases between them. This CDR3 is built from 14 residues. Germline CDR1 and CDR2: SGHDN and FVKESK. The CDR3 loop is CASSQWLASYEQYF. The CDR3, as DNA: TGTGCCAGCAGCCAATGGCTAGCGTCATACGAGCAGTACTTC.

The sample holds a few counts of this clone. This chain joins TRBV30 and TRBJ2-3; perhaps D is TRBD1 or TRBD2 (5 bases each). The CDR3 loop spans 14 amino acids. Trimming took 8 bases from V and 0 from J, leaving 15 bases between them. Germline lookup yields CDR1 GTSNPN and CDR2 SVGIG (reference sequence). In DNA form, the CDR3 reads TGTGCCGGGGACGATACCCCTAGCACAGATACGCAGTATTTT. Translated, it gives CAGDDTPSTDTQYF.

J is TRBJ1-2 and V is TRBV20-1; a weak D match, TRBD1 (5 bases). The CDR3 totals 11 residues. Between the trimmed V and J ends, which lost 6 bases and 5 bases, there was a span of 10 bases. Germline V CDR1 and CDR2: DFQATT, SNEGSKA (reference sequence). CDR3 residues: CSAPQGYGYTF. CDR3 nucleotide sequence: TGCAGTGCGCCGCAGGGTTATGGCTACACCTTC.

This chain uses TRBV7-9 with TRBJ2-5; D remains unclear. Trimming left V 6 bases short and J 2 bases short, with 16 bases between. The CDR3 is made up of 15 amino acids. The germline V gene encodes CDR1 SEHNR and CDR2 FQNEAQ (reference sequence). The CDR3 sequence is CASSPSRELQETQYF. CDR3 sequence (DNA): TGTGCCAGCAGTCCCTCGAGAGAGCTACAAGAGACCCAGTACTTC.

This clone has only a few counts. This chain joins TRBV4-2 and TRBJ2-7, with a possible D match to TRBD2 (6 bases). Trimming pared 5 bases from V and 4 bases from J, leaving 6 bases between. CDR1 is LGHNA, CDR2 YNFKEQ, per germline. The CDR3 extends over 11 amino acids. CDR3 sequence reads: CASSGGYEQYF. The CDR3 DNA follows: TGTGCCAGCAGCGGGGGGTACGAGCAGTACTTC.

This chain joins TRBV27 and TRBJ2-1, with TRBD1 matching 7 bases. Germline V lookup: CDR1 MNHEY, CDR2 SMNVEV (reference sequence). V dropped 5 bases and J dropped 4; count of bases not matched to a gene: 5. The CDR3 is made up of 14 amino acids. The CDR3 loop reads CASSPGQRYNEQFF. The CDR3 region has the DNA TGTGCCAGCAGTCCGGGACAGAGATACAATGAGCAGTTCTTC.

This clone was counted only a few times. The genes are TRBV28 and TRBJ2-7, with 7 bases aligning to TRBD1. Germline V gene data show CDR1 as MDHEN and CDR2 as SYDVKM. The CDR3 loop spans 13 amino acids. J was trimmed by 2 bases and V by 8 bases; bases with no gene match: 6. The CDR3 DNA reads TGTGCCAGCCACCCGGGACAGCCCTACGAGCAGTACTTC. This codes for CASHPGQPYEQYF.

The chain joins TRBV29-1 to TRBJ2-1; D not certain. Trimming removed 4 bases from V and 1 base from J, with 11 bases in between. CDR1 and CDR2 from the germline V gene are SQVTM and ANQGSEA. This CDR3 is 14 amino acids long. The CDR3 spells CSVVSTVSYNEQFF. DNA for the CDR3: TGCAGCGTTGTTTCGACGGTATCCTACAATGAGCAGTTCTTC.

In the case of this clone: The sample holds other DNA sequences that translate to the same CDR3. The chain employs TRBV28 and TRBJ2-1; D remains unclear. Germline assignment: CDR1 MDHEN and CDR2 SYDVKM. CDR3 length equals 11 residues. Trimming removed 6 bases from V and 4 bases from J, with 4 bases in between. The DNA of the CDR3 is TGTGCCAGCAGACGGTACAATGAGCAGTTCTTC. The encoded protein is CASRRYNEQFF.

The V and J genes are TRBV5-1 and TRBJ2-3, with D possibly being TRBD2 (6 bases). Germline-derived CDR1 and CDR2 are SGHRS and YFSETQ. The CDR3 length is 13 residues. V was cut by 4 bases and J by 3 bases, with 9 bases left in between. The CDR3 loop is CASSVAGTDTQYF. The CDR3 bases are TGCGCCAGCAGCGTTGCGGGGACAGATACGCAGTATTTT.

This rearrangement joins TRBV5-6 to TRBJ2-3; TRBD1 matches 11 bases. CDR1 is SGHDT, CDR2 YYEEEE, per germline. The junction had 6 bases not matched to a gene; V was cut back by 4 bases and J by 8 bases. The CDR3 runs 14 residues. Here the CDR3 DNA reads TGTGCCAGCAGCGCTGGACAGGGGGCAGTTACGCAGTATTTT. Its protein is CASSAGQGAVTQYF.

The sample holds a few counts of this clone. This chain uses TRBV7-2 with TRBJ1-5, with 8 bases that match TRBD1. V shed 4 bases, J shed 4 bases, and the junction held 6 bases outside the gene matches. The germline gives CDR1 SGHTA, CDR2 FQGNSA. The CDR3 runs 15 residues. CDR3 in amino acids: CASSSPDRVNQPQHF. Written as DNA, the CDR3 is TGTGCCAGCAGCTCCCCGGACAGGGTGAATCAGCCCCAGCATTTT.

The chain is built from TRBV25-1 and TRBJ2-7; the D gene could be TRBD1 or TRBD2 (7 bases each). Deletions cut 4 bases from V and 7 bases from J, with 20 bases between. Germline assignment: CDR1 MGHDK and CDR2 SYGVNS. The CDR3 length is 15 residues. The CDR3 loop is CASSARGGGVGEQYF. The CDR3 coding sequence is TGTGCCAGCAGTGCCCGGGGAGGGGGCGTGGGAGAGCAGTACTTC.

There are a few counts of this clone. The same CDR3 is also encoded by other DNA sequences in this sample. The chain employs TRBV18 and TRBJ2-1, with a tentative D call TRBD1 (5 bases). The CDR3 spans 14 residues. The germline V and J ends were trimmed by 2 bases and 0 bases, with 5 bases remaining between them. Germline-derived CDR1 and CDR2 are KGHSH and LQKENI. CDR3 amino acids: CASSPDSSYNEQFF. The CDR3 DNA is TGTGCCAGCTCACCAGACAGCTCCTACAATGAGCAGTTCTTC.

This clone has more than one count but fewer than ten. J is TRBJ1-1 and V is TRBV30; tentatively, D is TRBD1 (5 bases). CDR3 length equals 15 residues. V lost 0 bases to trimming and J lost 1 base, with 12 bases between them. From germline, CDR1 is GTSNPN and CDR2 SVGIG (reference sequence). CDR3 DNA sequence: TGTGCCTGGAGTGTGGGACCCCTCGGGAACACTGAAGCTTTCTTT. It specifies CAWSVGPLGNTEAFF. Full variable domain (rest looked up from reference TRBV30 and TRBJ1-1): SQTIHQWPATLVQPVGSPLSLECTVEGTSNPNLYWYRQAAGRGLQLLFYSVGIGQISSEVPQNLSASRPQDRQFILSSKKLLLSDSGFYLCAWSVGPLGNTEAFFGQGTRLTVV.

This clone came up a few times. The gene calls are TRBV9 and TRBJ2-6, with D possibly TRBD2 on 5 matching bases. V was shortened by 0 bases and J by 4 bases, with 17 bases between the two germline ends. The CDR3 loop spans 18 amino acids. Germline lookup yields CDR1 SGDLS and CDR2 YYNGEE. The CDR3 DNA reads TGTGCCAGCAGCGTAGAAAAGCACAGACTAACAGGGGCCAACGTCCTGACTTTC. This sequence encodes CASSVEKHRLTGANVLTF.

The chain has TRBV29-1 and TRBJ1-3; tentative D call: TRBD1 (5 bases). This CDR3 contains 14 residues. The V gene lost 3 bases and the J gene lost 2 bases, with 11 bases spanning the gap. Germline-derived CDR1 and CDR2 are SQVTM and ANQGSEA. CDR3 loop: CSVEKGFAGNTIYF. Written as DNA, the CDR3 is TGCAGCGTTGAGAAGGGGTTCGCTGGAAACACCATATATTTT.

The V and J genes are TRBV28 and TRBJ2-5, with D unresolved. The CDR3 is made up of 14 amino acids. Deletions cut 4 bases from V and 2 bases from J, with 11 bases between. CDR1 and CDR2 from the germline V gene are MDHEN and SYDVKM. CDR3 coding DNA: TGTGCCAGCAGTTCGCGACGGAGACAAGAGACCCAGTACTTC. Translated, it gives CASSSRRRQETQYF.

This clone has a handful of counts. The chain employs TRBV29-1 and TRBJ1-2, with 7 bases matching TRBD1. CDR1 is SQVTM and CDR2 is ANQGSEA in the germline V gene. This CDR3 is 13 amino acids long. The junction had 5 bases not matched to a gene; V was cut back by 3 bases and J by 4 bases. CDR3 in DNA: TGCAGCGTTGAGGGGACAGCGTCCTATGGCTACACCTTC. It translates to CSVEGTASYGYTF.

The chain has TRBV2 and TRBJ2-1; no firm D call. V was trimmed by 8 bases and J by 4 bases, leaving 12 bases between them. The CDR3 is 13 residues long. In germline, CDR1 is SNHLY, CDR2 FYNNEI. CDR3 protein: CASAMEPYNEQFF. Written as DNA, the CDR3 is TGTGCCAGCGCAATGGAGCCGTACAATGAGCAGTTCTTC. Using reference TRBV2 and TRBJ2-1 for the parts outside the CDR3, the full variable domain is EPEVTQTPSHQVTQMGQEVILRCVPISNHLYFYWYRQILGQKVEFLVSFYNNEISEKSEIFDDQFSVERPDGSNFTLKIRSTKLEDSAMYFCASAMEPYNEQFFGPGTRLTVL.

This clone showed up just a few times. The chain recombines TRBV15 with TRBJ1-5, with D maybe TRBD1 (5 bases). The ends were cut back, 3 bases at V and 1 base at J, with 7 bases in the middle. The CDR3 consists of 14 residues. Germline CDR1 and CDR2: LNHNV and YYDKDF (reference sequence). DNA of the CDR3: TGTGCCACCAGCAGGCAGGGAAGCAATCAGCCCCAGCATTTT. Protein product: CATSRQGSNQPQHF.